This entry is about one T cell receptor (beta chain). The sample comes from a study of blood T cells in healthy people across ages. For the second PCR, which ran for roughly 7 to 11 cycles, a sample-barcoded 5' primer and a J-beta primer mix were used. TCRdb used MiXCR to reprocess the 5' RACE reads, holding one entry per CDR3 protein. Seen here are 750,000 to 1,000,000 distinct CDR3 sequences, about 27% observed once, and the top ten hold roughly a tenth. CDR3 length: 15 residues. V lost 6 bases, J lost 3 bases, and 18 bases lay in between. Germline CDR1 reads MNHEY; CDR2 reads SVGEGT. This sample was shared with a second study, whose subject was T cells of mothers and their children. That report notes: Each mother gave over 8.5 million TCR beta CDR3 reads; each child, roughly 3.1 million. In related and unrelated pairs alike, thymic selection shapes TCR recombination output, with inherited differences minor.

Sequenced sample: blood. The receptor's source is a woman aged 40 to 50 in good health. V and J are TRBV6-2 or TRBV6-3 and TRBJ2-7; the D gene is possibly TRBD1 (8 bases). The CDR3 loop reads CASRSTGGADYEQYF. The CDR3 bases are TGTGCCAGCAGATCAACAGGGGGGGCTGACTACGAGCAGTACTTC.